The rows below give T cell receptor beta chains drawn from one sample of a study of T cell repertoires in cytomegalovirus infection. MiXCR was run by TCRdb on the reads, yielding one entry per CDR3 protein. This sample carries hundreds of thousands of distinct CDR3 sequences, less than 40% of them seen once, and the ten largest clones take 2.5% to 3%. Sequenced material: PBMCs. The origin of the receptors is a human donor in good health (CMV status not recorded). Some clones in this sample may be carry-over from other donors' samples. CDR3s include the opening cysteine and the closing phenylalanine or tryptophan. D genes are given only for firm matches. Clone sizes are given selectively: once, few, many, or a class where the clone is expanded.

d_call,clone_size,v_call,j_call,cdr3_aa,cdr3_nt
TRBD1,.,TRBV7-9,TRBJ1-2,CASSSQGANCYTF,TGTGCCAGCAGCTCACAGGGGGCTAATTGCTACACCTTC
TRBD1,.,TRBV2,TRBJ1-1,CASSDPQTGIPEAFF,TGTGCCAGCAGCGACCCCCAGACAGGGATCCCTGAAGCTTTCTTT
.,.,TRBV2,TRBJ2-3,CATPYTDTQYF,TGTGCCACCCCTTACACAGATACGCAGTATTTT
.,few,TRBV5-4,TRBJ2-1,CASSLVGGQYNEQFF,TGTGCCAGCAGCTTGGTCGGGGGACAGTACAATGAGCAGTTCTTC
TRBD1,.,TRBV19,TRBJ1-5,CASSSQGVKQPQHF,TGTGCCAGTAGTAGCCAGGGGGTGAAGCAGCCCCAGCATTTT
TRBD1,.,TRBV5-1,TRBJ2-4,CASSPGGTGNIQYF,TGCGCCAGCAGCCCTGGGGGGACAGGAAACATTCAGTACTTC
.,.,TRBV7-6,TRBJ1-4,CASSFRPLSSTTGEKLFF,TGTGCCAGCAGCTTCCGACCCCTTTCCAGTACGACGGGGGAAAAACTGTTTTTT
TRBD2,.,TRBV29-1,TRBJ2-7,CSVDPSGSHEQYF,TGCAGCGTTGATCCTAGCGGGAGCCACGAGCAGTACTTC
.,few,TRBV19,TRBJ2-5,CASSIDFGTEEGETQYF,TGTGCCAGTAGTATAGATTTTGGGACAGAGGAGGGAGAGACCCAGTACTTC
.,.,TRBV6-6,TRBJ1-6,CASSYGSSNSPLHF,TGTGCCAGCAGTTACGGCAGTTCGAATTCACCCCTCCACTTT
TRBD1,many,TRBV28,TRBJ1-5,CASRTGGPYQPQHF,TGTGCCAGCAGGACAGGGGGACCATATCAGCCCCAGCATTTT
TRBD1,few,TRBV28,TRBJ2-7,CASSSQLGQGRNEQYF,TGTGCCAGCAGCTCCCAATTAGGACAGGGTAGGAACGAGCAGTACTTC
.,.,TRBV5-4,TRBJ2-3,CASSYRGSDTQYF,TGTGCCAGCAGCTATCGGGGTTCAGATACGCAGTATTTT
.,.,TRBV12-3/TRBV12-4,TRBJ1-1,CASSLLGDGTEAFF,TGTGCCAGCAGTTTATTAGGGGACGGCACTGAAGCTTTCTTT
.,.,TRBV14,TRBJ1-1,CASSLGVNTESFF,TGTGCCAGCAGCCTAGGGGTGAACACTGAATCTTTCTTT
TRBD1,.,TRBV10-3,TRBJ1-1,CAISPTGEAEAFF,TGTGCCATCAGCCCCACAGGGGAAGCTGAAGCTTTCTTT
TRBD1,.,TRBV4-1,TRBJ2-3,CASSQGLTGGSTDTQYF,TGCGCCAGCAGCCAAGGTCTTACAGGGGGTAGCACAGATACGCAGTATTTT
.,few,TRBV6-4,TRBJ2-3,CASSVETATDTQYF,TGTGCCAGCAGTGTCGAGACCGCTACAGATACGCAGTATTTT
TRBD1,.,TRBV20-1,TRBJ1-6,CSARRDRVSLHF,TGCAGTGCTAGGCGGGACAGGGTATCCCTCCACTTT
.,.,TRBV6-5,TRBJ1-1,CASTWGGRNTEAFF,TGTGCCAGCACCTGGGGGGGAAGGAACACTGAAGCTTTCTTT
.,.,TRBV14,TRBJ2-7,CASRRSGTTYEQYF,TGTGCCAGCAGACGCTCGGGGACCACCTACGAGCAGTACTTC
TRBD1,few,TRBV6-5,TRBJ2-7,CASSYTGQNYEQYF,TGTGCCAGCAGTTATACGGGACAGAACTACGAGCAGTACTTC
TRBD1,.,TRBV20-1,TRBJ2-2,CSAPGQGFTGELFF,TGCAGTGCTCCGGGACAGGGGTTTACCGGGGAGCTGTTTTTT
.,.,TRBV29-1,TRBJ2-5,CSSIGMTGAQYF,TGCAGCTCCATTGGGATGACCGGGGCCCAGTACTTC
TRBD1,.,TRBV12-3/TRBV12-4,TRBJ1-2,CASSLVTGGANYGYTF,TGTGCCAGCAGTTTAGTAACAGGGGGAGCTAACTATGGCTACACCTTC
.,.,TRBV10-3,TRBJ2-4,CAISESKDQNIQYF,TGTGCCATCAGTGAGTCGAAAGATCAAAACATTCAGTACTTC
.,many,TRBV7-8,TRBJ1-4,CASSLVVRGREKLFF,TGTGCCAGCAGCTTAGTGGTGCGTGGACGGGAAAAACTGTTTTTT
.,.,TRBV28,TRBJ2-6,CASSLVKDGANVLTF,TGTGCCAGCAGTTTGGTAAAGGATGGGGCCAACGTCCTGACTTTC
TRBD1,.,TRBV5-1,TRBJ2-3,CASRRDRGTDTQYF,TGCGCCAGCAGAAGGGACAGGGGCACAGATACGCAGTATTTT
TRBD2,.,TRBV5-4,TRBJ2-1,CASSLYRTGLADNEQFF,TGTGCCAGCAGCCTCTACCGGACGGGACTAGCTGACAATGAGCAGTTCTTC
TRBD2,few,TRBV24-1,TRBJ2-1,CATSGSGGAHNEQFF,TGTGCCACCAGTGGGAGCGGGGGGGCCCACAATGAGCAGTTCTTC
TRBD2,many,TRBV7-2,TRBJ2-7,CASSLLGTKSSYEQYF,TGTGCCAGCAGCTTATTAGGGACTAAGAGCTCCTACGAGCAGTACTTC